The rows below give T cell receptor beta chains drawn from one sample of a study of technical replicates of blood from several donors. Method: immunoSEQ multiplex PCR; TCRdb's copy keeps in-frame clones and lacks some. The sample carries tens of thousands of clones, about 97% recorded once. Sequencing input: T cells isolated from PBMCs. These receptors were collected from a human donor in good health. Each CDR3 is given with its conserved first and last residue. The D gene is left open where the match is weak. Clone size is shown for a subset of rows, as once, few, many or a class of expanded clone.

>NA|TRBD1|TRBV4-1|18|TRBJ1-1
TGCGCCAGCAGCCAAGAGACAGGGGCATATTTCTTGGACACTGAAGCTTTCTTT
CASSQETGAYFLDTEAFF
>NA|TRBD1|TRBV19|14|TRBJ1-6
TGTGCCAGTAGCGACAGGGAGTTCGGTTCACCCCTCCACTTT
CASSDREFGSPLHF
>NA|TRBD2|TRBV7-2|16|TRBJ2-7
TGTGCCAGCAGCCTGTCGGGGACTAGCGGGTTCTACGAGCAGTACTTC
CASSLSGTSGFYEQYF
>NA|TRBD2|TRBV14|14|TRBJ2-3
TGTGCCAGCAGCCAAGATCTAAAGGGGACTAGCGTCCATTTT
CASSQDLKGTSVHF
>once|NA|TRBV19|14|TRBJ1-1
TGTGCCAGTAGTATAGGACGGGAGGTCACTGAAGCTTTCTTT
CASSIGREVTEAFF
>NA|TRBD1|TRBV6-1|20|TRBJ2-5
TGTGCCAGCAGTGGGGCCCGAGAACTGTTTGTTGGACAGGGGAGAGAGACCCAGTACTTC
CASSGARELFVGQGRETQYF
>NA|TRBD1|TRBV9|13|TRBJ1-2
TGTGCCAGCACTCCGACAGGGCCCTATGGCTACACCTTC
CASTPTGPYGYTF
>NA|TRBD1|TRBV27|17|TRBJ2-7
TGTGCCAGCAGCCAATACCGACGACAGGGAATGGTCTACGAGCAGTACTTC
CASSQYRRQGMVYEQYF
>NA|TRBD2|TRBV19|13|TRBJ2-7
TGTGCCAGTAGTATTTGGGAGGGATACGAGCAGTACTTC
CASSIWEGYEQYF
>NA|TRBD1|TRBV5-1|15|TRBJ2-7
TGCGCCAGTGGGCCGGGACAGGGTGGGTCCTACGAGCAGTACTTC
CASGPGQGGSYEQYF
>NA|TRBD2|TRBV7-2|18|TRBJ2-1
TGTGCCAGCAGCTTAGCGGCTAGCGGGGACCGGGCCTACAATGAGCAGTTCTTC
CASSLAASGDRAYNEQFF
>NA|NA|TRBV7-8|15|TRBJ2-1
TGTGCCAGCAGCGAACGACTAGGGTCCTACAATGAGCAGTTCTTC
CASSERLGSYNEQFF
>NA|NA|TRBV6-5|13|TRBJ2-2
TGTGCCAGCAGTTACTCCATTACCGGGGAGCTGTTTTTT
CASSYSITGELFF
>NA|NA|TRBV29-1|14|TRBJ1-1
TGCAGCGCTCCTTCGAAACAAGAGGGCACTGAAGCTTTCTTT
CSAPSKQEGTEAFF
>NA|TRBD1|TRBV5-1|15|TRBJ2-1
TGCGCCAGCAACCCCGGGACAGCTCCTTACAATGAGCAGTTCTTC
CASNPGTAPYNEQFF
>NA|TRBD1|TRBV9|14|TRBJ2-6
TGTGCCAGCAGCCCAACATCAGGGGGTAGTGTCCTGACTTTC
CASSPTSGGSVLTF
>once|TRBD1|TRBV18|14|TRBJ1-5
TGTGCCAGCTCCCGGGAGGGGGCAAGTCAGCCCCAGCATTTT
CASSREGASQPQHF
>NA|NA|TRBV5-1|14|TRBJ2-7
TGCGCCAGCAGCCCGGACAGTAAGTCCTACGAGCAGTACTTC
CASSPDSKSYEQYF
>once|TRBD1|TRBV6-5|12|TRBJ1-2
TGTGCCAGCAGTCTCGACAGGGTTGGCTACACCTTC
CASSLDRVGYTF
>NA|TRBD2|TRBV5-6|15|TRBJ2-1
TGTGCCAGCAGCTCTAGCGGGAGAATGGACAATGAGCAGTTCTTC
CASSSSGRMDNEQFF
>NA|NA|TRBV6-1|16|TRBJ2-4
TGTGCCAGCAGTGAACGGGAGATCAGAGCCAAAAACATTCAGTACTTC
CASSEREIRAKNIQYF
>NA|TRBD2|TRBV11-3|16|TRBJ2-1
TGTGCCAGCAGCCCCCTTGGGACTAGCGGGAGGAATGAGCAGTTCTTC
CASSPLGTSGRNEQFF
>NA|TRBD1|TRBV23-1|17|TRBJ1-6
TGCGCCAGCAGCCGAAGGGACAGGGAGGGCTATAATTCACCCCTCCACTTT
CASSRRDREGYNSPLHF
>NA|NA|TRBV14|13|TRBJ1-2
TGTGCCAGCAGCTCGGTACGGGACTATGGCTACACCTTC
CASSSVRDYGYTF
>NA|NA|TRBV13|13|TRBJ1-5
TGTGCCAGCAGCTTACAGGGCAATCAGCCCCAGCATTTT
CASSLQGNQPQHF
>NA|TRBD1|TRBV25-1|14|TRBJ1-4
TGTGCCAGCAGCTCCCCGACAGGGGGTGAAAAACTGTTTTTT
CASSSPTGGEKLFF
>NA|TRBD2|TRBV19|18|TRBJ2-5
TGTGCCAGTAGTCCATGGGGGGCTAGCGGGGGGGCCCAAGAGACCCAGTACTTC
CASSPWGASGGAQETQYF
>NA|TRBD1|TRBV28|15|TRBJ1-4
TGTGCCAGCAGTACAGGGGGGACAACTAATGAAAAACTGTTTTTT
CASSTGGTTNEKLFF
>NA|TRBD1|TRBV5-1|13|TRBJ2-5
TGCGCCAGCAGCCCGGGACAGTGGGAGACCCAGTACTTC
CASSPGQWETQYF
>NA|NA|TRBV6-5|14|TRBJ2-3
TGTGCCAGCAGTTATGGGGAGTTCACAGATACGCAGTATTTT
CASSYGEFTDTQYF
>NA|TRBD2|TRBV5-1|16|TRBJ2-1
TGCGCCAGCAGCTTGGCGCCTAGCGGGGTAGACAATGAGCAGTTCTTC
CASSLAPSGVDNEQFF
>NA|TRBD1|TRBV7-9|15|TRBJ1-5
TGTGCCAGCAGCATTGGACAGGGAGTCACTCAGCCCCAGCATTTT
CASSIGQGVTQPQHF
>once|TRBD1|TRBV7-3|16|TRBJ2-1
TGTGCCAGCAGCTTAAAGTTCGGGACAGGTATTAATGAGCAGTTCTTC
CASSLKFGTGINEQFF
>NA|NA|TRBV5-1|17|TRBJ1-1
TGCGCCAGCAGCTTGGAATGGCGGGGACTCATGAACACTGAAGCTTTCTTT
CASSLEWRGLMNTEAFF
>NA|NA|TRBV5-4|14|TRBJ1-4
TGTGCCAGCACCTCGGCGGGGCCTAATGAAAAACTGTTTTTT
CASTSAGPNEKLFF
>NA|NA|TRBV6-1|14|TRBJ2-7
TGTGCCAGCAGTGAATGGACACCACCGTACGAGCAGTACTTC
CASSEWTPPYEQYF
>NA|TRBD1|TRBV4-1|16|TRBJ1-5
TGCGCCAGCAGCCAAGGACAGGGCCACCTCAATCAGCCCCAGCATTTT
CASSQGQGHLNQPQHF
>NA|NA|TRBV29-1|14|TRBJ2-5
TGCAGCGTTGAAAAGGACAGTGAGCAAGAGACCCAGTACTTC
CSVEKDSEQETQYF
>NA|TRBD1|TRBV2|13|TRBJ1-2
TGTGCCAGCGCAGGGGGACTTGAGTATGGCTACACCTTC
CASAGGLEYGYTF
>once|NA|TRBV10-1|16|TRBJ1-6
TGCGCCAGCAGCGATCATCAAAGCATCTATAATTCACCCCTCCACTTT
CASSDHQSIYNSPLHF
>NA|NA|TRBV11-2|17|TRBJ2-3
TGTGCCAGCAGCTTACGGTTTTTCTCGACAGACACAGATACGCAGTATTTT
CASSLRFFSTDTDTQYF
>NA|NA|TRBV5-1|15|TRBJ2-1
TGCGCCAGCAGCTTGGACGAGGGATTGTACAATGAGCAGTTCTTC
CASSLDEGLYNEQFF
>NA|TRBD1|TRBV7-2|14|TRBJ2-7
TGTGCCAGCAGCTTAGGGACAGGGGTAATCGAGCAGTACTTC
CASSLGTGVIEQYF
>NA|NA|TRBV5-1|16|TRBJ2-3
TGCGCCAGCAGCTTGTTAGTCGGCGGTCACACAGATACGCAGTATTTT
CASSLLVGGHTDTQYF
>NA|NA|TRBV25-1|14|TRBJ1-2
TGTGCCAGCAGTCCACCGGGGGAAGGCTATGGCTACACCTTC
CASSPPGEGYGYTF
>NA|NA|TRBV5-6|14|TRBJ1-5
TGTGCCAGCAGCTTAGTCGGGGTGGGACAGCCCCAGCATTTT
CASSLVGVGQPQHF